In its sample, the clone carrying this TCR beta chain was seen a few times. The data originate from a study of blood T cell repertoires in COVID-19. The CDR3 runs to 17 residues. V shed 3 bases and J 1 base; nucleotides not matched to a gene: 15. Germline values: CDR1 DFQATT, CDR2 SNEGSKA (reference sequence). Profiled with immunoSEQ multiplex PCR; TCRdb holds only in-frame clones, not every one. This sample has about 55,000 clones, with roughly four fifths found just once. The receptor was isolated from a woman aged 55-69 years with acute or convalescent COVID-19. V usage is TRBV20-1 and J usage is TRBJ2-7; 7 nucleotides agree with TRBD2. Sequencing used peripheral blood. The CDR3 reads CSASSIEGRVNSYEQYF. The CDR3, as DNA: TGCAGTGCTAGTTCCATTGAGGGGAGGGTTAATTCCTACGAGCAGTACTTC.